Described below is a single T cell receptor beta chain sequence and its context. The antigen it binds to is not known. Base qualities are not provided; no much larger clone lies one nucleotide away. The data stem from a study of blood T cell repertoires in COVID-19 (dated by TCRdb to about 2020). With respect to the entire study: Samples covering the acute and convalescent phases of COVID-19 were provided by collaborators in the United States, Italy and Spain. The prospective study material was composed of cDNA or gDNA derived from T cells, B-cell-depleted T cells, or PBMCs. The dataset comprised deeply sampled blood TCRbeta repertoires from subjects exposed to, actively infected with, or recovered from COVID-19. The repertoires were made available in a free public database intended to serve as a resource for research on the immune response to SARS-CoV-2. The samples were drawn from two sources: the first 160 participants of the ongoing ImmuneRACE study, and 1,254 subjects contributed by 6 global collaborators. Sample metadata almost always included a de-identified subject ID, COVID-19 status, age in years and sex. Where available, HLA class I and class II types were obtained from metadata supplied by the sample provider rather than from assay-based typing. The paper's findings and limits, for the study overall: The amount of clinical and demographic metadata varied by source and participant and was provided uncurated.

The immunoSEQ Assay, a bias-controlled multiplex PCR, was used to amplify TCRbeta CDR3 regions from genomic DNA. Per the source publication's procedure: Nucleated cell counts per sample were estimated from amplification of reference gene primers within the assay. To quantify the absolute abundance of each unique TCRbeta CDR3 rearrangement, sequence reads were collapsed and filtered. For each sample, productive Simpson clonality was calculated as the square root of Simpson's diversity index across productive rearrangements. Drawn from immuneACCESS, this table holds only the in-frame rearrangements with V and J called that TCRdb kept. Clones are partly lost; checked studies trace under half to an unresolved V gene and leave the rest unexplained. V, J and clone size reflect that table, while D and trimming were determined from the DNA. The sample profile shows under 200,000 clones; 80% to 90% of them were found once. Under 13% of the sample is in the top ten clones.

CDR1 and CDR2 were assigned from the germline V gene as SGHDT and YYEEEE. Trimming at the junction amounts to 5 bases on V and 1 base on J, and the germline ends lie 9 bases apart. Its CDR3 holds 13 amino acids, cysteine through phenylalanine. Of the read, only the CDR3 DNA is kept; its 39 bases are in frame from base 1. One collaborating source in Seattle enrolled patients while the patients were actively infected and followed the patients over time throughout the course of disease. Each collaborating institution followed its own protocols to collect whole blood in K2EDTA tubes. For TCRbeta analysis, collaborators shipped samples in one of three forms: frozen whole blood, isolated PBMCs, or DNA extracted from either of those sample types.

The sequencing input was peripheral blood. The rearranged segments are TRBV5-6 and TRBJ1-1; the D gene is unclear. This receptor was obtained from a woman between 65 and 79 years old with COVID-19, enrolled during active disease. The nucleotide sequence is TGTGCCAGCAGAGGAGGGAGGAACACTGAAGCTTTCTTT. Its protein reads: CASRGGRNTEAFF.